This paragraph reports one T cell receptor (beta chain). What it recognizes is unknown. TCRdb reprocessed the 5' RACE reads via MiXCR and lists one record per CDR3 protein. Among under 1 million distinct CDR3 sequences, approximately 13% were seen once, and the ten largest hold under 2%. These data are taken from a study of identical twins. Study-wide findings and caveats: Insertions were reduced in abundant cord blood beta clonotypes but not in memory repertoires.

The CDR3 has 15 residues. Germline V gives CDR1 DFQATT, CDR2 SNEGSKA (reference sequence). The V segment lost 3 bases and the J segment 4 bases; nucleotides outside the gene matches: 8. The same data also went into a second study, on yellow fever vaccine responses in identical twins.

The TCR sequence derives from a woman aged 18-35 years in good health. V and J are TRBV20-1 and TRBJ2-3; 9 positions agree with TRBD2. Sequenced input: PBMCs. The CDR3 spells CSASRSSGTADTQYF. Written as DNA, the CDR3 is TGCAGTGCTAGTCGGTCTAGCGGGACGGCAGATACGCAGTATTTT.